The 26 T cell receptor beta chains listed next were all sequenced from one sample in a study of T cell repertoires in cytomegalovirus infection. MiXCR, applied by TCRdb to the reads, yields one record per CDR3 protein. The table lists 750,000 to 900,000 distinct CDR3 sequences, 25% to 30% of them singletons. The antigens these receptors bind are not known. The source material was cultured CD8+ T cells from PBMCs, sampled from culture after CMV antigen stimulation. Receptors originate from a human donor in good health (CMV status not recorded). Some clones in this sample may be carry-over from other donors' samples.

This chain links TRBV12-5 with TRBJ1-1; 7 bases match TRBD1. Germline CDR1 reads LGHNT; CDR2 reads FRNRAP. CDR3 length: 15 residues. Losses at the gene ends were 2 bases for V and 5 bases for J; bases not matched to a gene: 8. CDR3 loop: CASGLTTGDLTEAFF. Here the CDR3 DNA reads TGTGCTAGTGGTTTGACTACAGGGGATCTAACTGAAGCTTTCTTT.

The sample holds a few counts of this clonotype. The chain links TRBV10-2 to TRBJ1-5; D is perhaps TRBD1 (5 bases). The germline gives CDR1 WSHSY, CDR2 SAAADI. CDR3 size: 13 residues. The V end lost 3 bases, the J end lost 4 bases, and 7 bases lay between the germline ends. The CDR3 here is CASSDRVNQPQHF. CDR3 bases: TGCGCCAGCAGTGACAGGGTGAATCAGCCCCAGCATTTT.

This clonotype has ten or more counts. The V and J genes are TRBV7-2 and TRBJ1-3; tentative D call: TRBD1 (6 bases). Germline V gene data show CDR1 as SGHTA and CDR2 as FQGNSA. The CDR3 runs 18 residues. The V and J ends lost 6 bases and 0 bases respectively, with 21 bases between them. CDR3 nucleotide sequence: TGTGCCAGCAGTCTACTAGGGGTGACAGGAGACTCTGGAAACACCATATATTTT. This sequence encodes CASSLLGVTGDSGNTIYF.

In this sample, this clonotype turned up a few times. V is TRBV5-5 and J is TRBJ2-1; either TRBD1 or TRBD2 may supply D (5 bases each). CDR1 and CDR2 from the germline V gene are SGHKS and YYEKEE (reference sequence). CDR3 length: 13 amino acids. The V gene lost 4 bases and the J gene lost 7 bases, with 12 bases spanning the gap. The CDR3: CASSPGEGNEQFF. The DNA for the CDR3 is TGTGCCAGCAGCCCCGGTGAGGGGAATGAGCAGTTCTTC.

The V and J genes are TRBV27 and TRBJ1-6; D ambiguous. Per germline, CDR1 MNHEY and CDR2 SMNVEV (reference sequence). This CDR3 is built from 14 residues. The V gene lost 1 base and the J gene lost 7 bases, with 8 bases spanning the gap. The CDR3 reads CASSLFVHNSPLHF. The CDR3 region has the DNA TGTGCCAGCAGTTTATTTGTGCACAATTCACCCCTCCACTTT.

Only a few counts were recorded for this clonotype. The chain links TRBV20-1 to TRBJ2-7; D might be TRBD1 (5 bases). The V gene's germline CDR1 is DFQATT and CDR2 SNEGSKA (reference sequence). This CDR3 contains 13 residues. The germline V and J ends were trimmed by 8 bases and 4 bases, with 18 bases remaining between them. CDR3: CSPSSGSPYEQYF. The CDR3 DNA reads TGCAGTCCATCCTCAGGGTCCCCTTACGAGCAGTACTTC.

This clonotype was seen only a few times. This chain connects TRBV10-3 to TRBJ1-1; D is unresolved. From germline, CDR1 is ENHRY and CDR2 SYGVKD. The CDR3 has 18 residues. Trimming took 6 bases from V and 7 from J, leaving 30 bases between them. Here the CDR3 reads CAISNKWRTLNTTGEAFF. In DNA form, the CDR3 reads TGTGCCATCAGCAACAAGTGGCGTACCCTGAACACTACGGGTGAAGCTTTCTTT.

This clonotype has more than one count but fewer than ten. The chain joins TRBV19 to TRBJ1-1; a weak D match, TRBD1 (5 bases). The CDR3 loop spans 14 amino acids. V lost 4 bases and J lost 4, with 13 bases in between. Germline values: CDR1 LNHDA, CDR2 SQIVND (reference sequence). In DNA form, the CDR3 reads TGTGCCAGTAGTAGACAGCGGATGGCCACTGAAGCTTTCTTT. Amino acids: CASSRQRMATEAFF.

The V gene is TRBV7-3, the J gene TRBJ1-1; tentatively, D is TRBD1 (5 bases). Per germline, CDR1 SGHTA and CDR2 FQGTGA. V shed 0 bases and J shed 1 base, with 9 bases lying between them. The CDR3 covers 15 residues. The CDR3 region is CASSLTEGPNTEAFF. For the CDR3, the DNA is TGTGCCAGCAGCTTAACTGAGGGGCCGAACACTGAAGCTTTCTTT.

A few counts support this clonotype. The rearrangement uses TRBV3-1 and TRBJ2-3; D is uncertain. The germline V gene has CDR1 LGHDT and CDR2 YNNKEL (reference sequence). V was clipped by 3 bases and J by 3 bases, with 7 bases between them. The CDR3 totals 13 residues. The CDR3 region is CASSHQTTDTQYF. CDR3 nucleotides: TGTGCCAGCAGCCACCAGACAACAGATACGCAGTATTTT.

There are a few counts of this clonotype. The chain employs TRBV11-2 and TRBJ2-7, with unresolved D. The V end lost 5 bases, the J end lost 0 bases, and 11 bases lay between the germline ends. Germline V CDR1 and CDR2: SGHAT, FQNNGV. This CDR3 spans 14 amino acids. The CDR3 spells CASSPPGSSYEQYV. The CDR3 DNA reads TGTGCCAGCAGCCCCCCCGGGTCCTCCTACGAGCAGTACGTC.

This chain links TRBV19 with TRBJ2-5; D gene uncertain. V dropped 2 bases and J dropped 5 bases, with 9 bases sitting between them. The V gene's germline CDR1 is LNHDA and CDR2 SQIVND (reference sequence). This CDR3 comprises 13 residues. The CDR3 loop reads CASSILVGETQYF. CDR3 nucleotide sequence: TGTGCCAGTAGTATACTGGTTGGGGAGACCCAGTACTTC. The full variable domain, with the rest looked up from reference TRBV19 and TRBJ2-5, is DGGITQSPKYLFRKEGQNVTLSCEQNLNHDAMYWYRQDPGQGLRLIYYSQIVNDFQKGDIAEGYSVSREKKESFPLTVTSAQKNPTAFYLCASSILVGETQYFGPGTRLLVL.

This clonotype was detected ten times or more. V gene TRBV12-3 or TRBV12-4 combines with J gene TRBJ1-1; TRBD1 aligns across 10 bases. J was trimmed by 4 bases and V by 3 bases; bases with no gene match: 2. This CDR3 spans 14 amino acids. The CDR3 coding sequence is TGTGCCAGCAGTTTGGGACAGGGGATCACTGAAGCTTTCTTT. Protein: CASSLGQGITEAFF.

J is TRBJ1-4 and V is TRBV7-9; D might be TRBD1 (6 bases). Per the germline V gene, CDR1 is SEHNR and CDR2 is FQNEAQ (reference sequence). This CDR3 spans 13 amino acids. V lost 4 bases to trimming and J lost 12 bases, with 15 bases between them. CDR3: CASSSPGQLELFF. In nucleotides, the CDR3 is TGTGCCAGCAGCTCACCCGGACAGTTGGAACTGTTTTTT. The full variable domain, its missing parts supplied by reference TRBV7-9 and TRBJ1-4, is DTGVSQNPRHKITKRGQNVTFRCDPISEHNRLYWYRQTLGQGPEFLTYFQNEAQLEKSRLLSDRFSAERPKGSFSTLEIQRTEQGDSAMYLCASSSPGQLELFFGSGTQLSVL.

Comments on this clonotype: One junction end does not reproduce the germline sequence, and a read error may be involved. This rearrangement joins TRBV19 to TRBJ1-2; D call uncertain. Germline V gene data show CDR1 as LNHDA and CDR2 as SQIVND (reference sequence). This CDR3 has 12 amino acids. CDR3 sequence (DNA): TGTGCCAGTAGTTCGCAAGAATTTGGCTACGCCTTC. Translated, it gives CASSSQEFGYAF. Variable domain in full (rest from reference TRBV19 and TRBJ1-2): DGGITQSPKYLFRKEGQNVTLSCEQNLNHDAMYWYRQDPGQGLRLIYYSQIVNDFQKGDIAEGYSVSREKKESFPLTVTSAQKNPTAFYLCASSSQEFGYAFGSGTRLTVV.

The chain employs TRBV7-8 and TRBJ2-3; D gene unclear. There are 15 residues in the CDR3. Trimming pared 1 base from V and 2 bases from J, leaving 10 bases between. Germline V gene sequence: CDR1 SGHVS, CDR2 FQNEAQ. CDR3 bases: TGTGCCAGCAGCTTAGAAGGGCTCCTCACAGATACGCAGTATTTT. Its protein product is CASSLEGLLTDTQYF. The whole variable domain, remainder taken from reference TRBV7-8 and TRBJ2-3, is GAGVSQSPRYKVAKRGQDVALRCDPISGHVSLFWYQQALGQGPEFLTYFQNEAQLDKSGLPSDRFFAERPEGSVSTLKIQRTQQEDSAVYLCASSLEGLLTDTQYFGPGTRLTVL.

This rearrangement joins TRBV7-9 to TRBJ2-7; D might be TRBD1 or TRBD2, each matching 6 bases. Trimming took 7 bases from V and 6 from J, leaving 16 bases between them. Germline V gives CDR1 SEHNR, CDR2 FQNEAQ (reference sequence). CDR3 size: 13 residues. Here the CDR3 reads CASIPGVGGEQYF. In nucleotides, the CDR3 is TGTGCCAGCATCCCAGGGGTGGGGGGCGAGCAGTACTTC.

The CDR3 sequence: CASSLRDRVEETQYF. In DNA form, the CDR3 reads TGTGCCAGCAGTTTAAGGGACAGGGTGGAAGAGACCCAGTACTTC. This chain uses TRBV27 with TRBJ2-5, with TRBD1 matching 9 bases. Germline CDR1 reads MNHEY; CDR2 reads SMNVEV (reference sequence). Trimming removed 2 bases from V and 3 bases from J; junction bases left unmatched: 4. CDR3 length: 15 residues.

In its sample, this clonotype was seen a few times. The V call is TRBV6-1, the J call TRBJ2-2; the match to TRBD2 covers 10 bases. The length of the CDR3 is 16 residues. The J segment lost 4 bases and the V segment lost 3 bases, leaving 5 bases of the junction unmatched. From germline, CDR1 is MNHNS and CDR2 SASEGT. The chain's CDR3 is CASSDKRGGGTGELFF. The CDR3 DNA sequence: TGTGCCAGCAGTGACAAGCGGGGGGGGGGCACCGGGGAGCTGTTTTTT.

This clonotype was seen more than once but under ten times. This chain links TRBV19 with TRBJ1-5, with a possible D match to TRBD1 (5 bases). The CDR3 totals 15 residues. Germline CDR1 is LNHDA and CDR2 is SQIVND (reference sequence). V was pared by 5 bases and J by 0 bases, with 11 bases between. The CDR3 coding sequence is TGTGCCAGTAGTTTCCTCAGGGATAGCAATCAGCCCCAGCATTTT. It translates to CASSFLRDSNQPQHF.

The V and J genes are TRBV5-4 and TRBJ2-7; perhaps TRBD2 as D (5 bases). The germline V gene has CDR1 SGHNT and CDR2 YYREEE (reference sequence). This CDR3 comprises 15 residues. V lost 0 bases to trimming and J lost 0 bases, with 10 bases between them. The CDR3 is CASSLGRASSYEQYF. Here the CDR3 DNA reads TGTGCCAGCAGCTTGGGGCGGGCATCCTCCTACGAGCAGTACTTC. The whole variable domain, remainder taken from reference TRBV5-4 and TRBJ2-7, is ETGVTQSPTHLIKTRGQQVTLRCSSQSGHNTVSWYQQALGQGPQFIFQYYREEENGRGNFPPRFSGLQFPNYSSELNVNALELDDSALYLCASSLGRASSYEQYFGPGTRLTVT.

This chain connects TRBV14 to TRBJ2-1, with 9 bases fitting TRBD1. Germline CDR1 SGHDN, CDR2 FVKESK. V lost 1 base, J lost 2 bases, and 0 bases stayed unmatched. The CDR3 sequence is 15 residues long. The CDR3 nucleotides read TGTGCCAGCAGCCAAGGGACAGGGGCCTACAATGAGCAGTTCTTC. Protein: CASSQGTGAYNEQFF.

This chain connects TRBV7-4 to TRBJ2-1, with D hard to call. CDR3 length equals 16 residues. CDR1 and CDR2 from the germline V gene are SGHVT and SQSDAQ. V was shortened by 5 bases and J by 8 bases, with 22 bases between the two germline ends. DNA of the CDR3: TGTGCCAGCAGCCCAACACTGACCACCTCCCCCTATGAGCAGTTCTTC. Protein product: CASSPTLTTSPYEQFF.

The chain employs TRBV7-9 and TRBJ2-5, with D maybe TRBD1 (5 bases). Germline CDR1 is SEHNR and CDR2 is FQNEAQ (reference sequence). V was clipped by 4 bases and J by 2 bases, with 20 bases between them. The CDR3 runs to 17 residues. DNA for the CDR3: TGTGCCAGCAGCTCGGGCGCCCTTAGACAGACACAAGAGACCCAGTACTTC. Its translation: CASSSGALRQTQETQYF.

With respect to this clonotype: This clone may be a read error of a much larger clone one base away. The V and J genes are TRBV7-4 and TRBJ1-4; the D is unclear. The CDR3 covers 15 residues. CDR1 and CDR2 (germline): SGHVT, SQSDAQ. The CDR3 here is CASNLVAGSNEKLFF. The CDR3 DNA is TGTGCCAGCAACTTAGTGGCCGGGTCTAATGAAAAACTGTTTTTT. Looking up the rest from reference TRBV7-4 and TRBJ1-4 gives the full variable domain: GAGVSQSPRYKVAKRGRDVALRCDSISGHVTLYWYRQTLGQGSEVLTYSQSDAQRDKSGRPSGRFSAERPERSVSTLKIQRTEQGDSAVYLCASNLVAGSNEKLFFGSGTQLSVL.

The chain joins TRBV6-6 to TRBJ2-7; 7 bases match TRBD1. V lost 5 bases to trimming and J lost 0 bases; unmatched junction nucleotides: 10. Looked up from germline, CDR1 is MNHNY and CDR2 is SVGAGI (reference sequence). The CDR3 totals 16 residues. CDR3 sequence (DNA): TGTGCCAGCAGTCGGCTCGACAGGGCCCTCTCCTACGAGCAGTACTTC. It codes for CASSRLDRALSYEQYF.